Listed below are T cell receptor beta chains from one sample, sequenced in a study of blood T cell dynamics during melanoma immunotherapy. Profiling relied on immunoSEQ multiplex PCR, and the TCRdb table lists in-frame clones only, not all of them. This table has 10,000 or so clones, around 86% appearing once. The source material was blood, sampled from a patient treated with checkpoint blockade. These receptors all stem from a human donor with melanoma. Each CDR3 is given with its conserved first and last residue. The D gene is left open where the match is weak. Rows give clone size only sometimes, using once, few, many, or a class for an expanded clone.

NA | few | TRBJ1-1 | TRBV7-2 | TGTGCCAGCAGCCCTGGGTGGCGGACTGAAGCTTTCTTT | CASSPGWRTEAFF
NA | NA | TRBJ2-2 | TRBV29-1 | TGCAGCGTTAAGACAGGTTCGGTCACCGGGGAGCTGTTTTTT | CSVKTGSVTGELFF
NA | NA | TRBJ1-1 | TRBV14 | TGTGCCAGCAGCCGAGGCAGTCGCACTGAAGCTTTCTTT | CASSRGSRTEAFF
NA | NA | TRBJ2-2 | TRBV5-1 | TGCGCCAGCAGCGTTGGGGGCGCCGGGGAGCTGTTTTTT | CASSVGGAGELFF
TRBD2 | NA | TRBJ2-7 | TRBV7-8 | TGTGCCAGCAGCTCGACTAGCGGGGGGGCATACGAGCAGTACTTC | CASSSTSGGAYEQYF
NA | NA | TRBJ1-4 | TRBV7-2 | TGTGCCAGCAGCTTAGGAAACTTACAAAGCGGTGAAAAACTGTTTTTT | CASSLGNLQSGEKLFF
NA | NA | TRBJ1-5 | TRBV18 | TGTGCCAGCTCCCCAGGTAGCAATCAGCCCCAGCATTTT | CASSPGSNQPQHF
TRBD2 | NA | TRBJ2-5 | TRBV7-2 | TGTGCCAGCAGGTTACTAGCGGGGGGTTTGTACTTC | CASRLLAGGLYF
NA | NA | TRBJ2-7 | TRBV19 | TGTGCCAGTAGTATGGGACTGTCCCCGAACGAGCAGTACTTC | CASSMGLSPNEQYF
NA | NA | TRBJ2-3 | TRBV9 | TGTGCCAGCAGCGCCCGGGCTCCGGATACGCAGTATTTT | CASSARAPDTQYF
TRBD1 | NA | TRBJ1-2 | TRBV19 | TGTGCCAGTAGTCAAGGGACAGGGAGTTTCTATGGCTACACCTTC | CASSQGTGSFYGYTF
NA | NA | TRBJ1-1 | TRBV6-6 | TGTGCCAGCAGTTACGCGAGGGCTGAAGCTTTCTTT | CASSYARAEAFF
TRBD2 | NA | TRBJ2-5 | TRBV7-2 | TGTGCCAGCAGCGATGCCCGGACTAGCGGGGAGACCCAGTACTTC | CASSDARTSGETQYF
NA | few | TRBJ1-4 | TRBV7-2 | TGTGCCAGCAGCCGCGGACGGGAACTTATAGAAAAACTGTTTTTT | CASSRGRELIEKLFF
TRBD2 | NA | TRBJ2-3 | TRBV7-2 | TGTGCCAGCAGCTTGGGACTAATCACAGATACGCAGTATTTT | CASSLGLITDTQYF
TRBD1 | NA | TRBJ1-2 | TRBV5-1 | TGCGCCAGCAGCACGTCCGGGACAGAGCTGTATGGCTACACCTTC | CASSTSGTELYGYTF
NA | NA | TRBJ1-1 | TRBV6-1 | TGTGCCAGCACCCAGAGGGGGGGGCGTGCTGAAGCTTTCTTT | CASTQRGGRAEAFF
NA | NA | TRBJ2-2 | TRBV4-3 | TGCGCCAGCAGCCAACGCCTCAACGGGGAGGTGTTTTTT | CASSQRLNGEVFF
NA | NA | TRBJ1-2 | TRBV13 | TGTGCCAGCAGTGGCTGGCAGGATAACTATGGCTACACCTTC | CASSGWQDNYGYTF
NA | NA | TRBJ2-2 | TRBV6-5 | TGTGCCAGCAGTTCGGACAGCACCGGGGAGCTGTTTTTT | CASSSDSTGELFF
NA | once | TRBJ2-7 | TRBV18 | TGTGCCAGCTCACCATCGGGGTCCGCTAAAGAGCAGTACTTC | CASSPSGSAKEQYF
NA | NA | TRBJ2-1 | TRBV29-1 | TGCAGCTCTTCAGGGAGGGGGGTCTATGAGCAGTTCTTC | CSSSGRGVYEQFF
NA | few | TRBJ1-6 | TRBV5-8 | TGTGCCAGCAGCAGAGGGTCAGGTTCACCCCTCCACTTT | CASSRGSGSPLHF
NA | NA | TRBJ2-2 | TRBV2 | TGTGCCATTAACAGTCATCCCCGGGGCACCGGGGAGCTGTTTTTT | CAINSHPRGTGELFF
TRBD2 | NA | TRBJ2-7 | TRBV7-2 | TGTGCCAGCAGCTTAGTTGGGGGGGGTGGTTCCTACGAGCAGTACTTC | CASSLVGGGGSYEQYF
TRBD1 | NA | TRBJ1-2 | TRBV7-9 | TGTGCCAGCAGCCGCCACAGGGGGGATGACGATAGCTACACCTTC | CASSRHRGDDDSYTF
TRBD2 | NA | TRBJ2-3 | TRBV4-3 | TGCGCCACCGTCCCCGGGACTAGCGGGGGGGATACGCAGTATTTT | CATVPGTSGGDTQYF
NA | few | TRBJ1-1 | TRBV11-2 | TGTGCCAGCAGCCGTACACTGAACACTGAAGCTTTCTTT | CASSRTLNTEAFF
NA | few | TRBJ1-3 | TRBV9 | TGTGCCAGCAGCGTGGACGGAAGCTCTGGAAACACCATATATTTT | CASSVDGSSGNTIYF
NA | NA | TRBJ2-3 | TRBV9 | TGTGCCAGCAGCGTAGATGGGGGTTTGGCTAGCACAGATACGCAGTATTTT | CASSVDGGLASTDTQYF
NA | NA | TRBJ1-1 | TRBV6-1 | TGTGCCAGCAGTGAAAGGACTACCGCTGAAGCTTTCTTT | CASSERTTAEAFF
NA | NA | TRBJ1-1 | TRBV29-1 | TGCAGCGTTAATGTTGTGGGCTTACGGGGCACTGAAGCTTTCTTT | CSVNVVGLRGTEAFF
NA | NA | TRBJ2-7 | TRBV7-8 | TGTGCCAGCAGCTTTTTTACCTACGAGCAGTACTTC | CASSFFTYEQYF
NA | NA | TRBJ1-1 | TRBV6-5 | TGTGCCAGCAGTTACGAGCCCGGAGGGGACACTGAAGCTTTCTTT | CASSYEPGGDTEAFF
NA | NA | TRBJ2-3 | TRBV19 | TGTGCCAGTAGTACGGAGGGATCCACAGATACGCAGTATTTT | CASSTEGSTDTQYF
NA | NA | TRBJ1-6 | TRBV7-3 | TGTGCCAGCAGCTTAGGGCAGAATTCACCCCTCCACTTT | CASSLGQNSPLHF
TRBD2 | NA | TRBJ2-7 | TRBV5-8 | TGTGCCAGCAGCCCACCGGGGGGGGGCTACGAGCAGTACTTC | CASSPPGGGYEQYF
NA | NA | TRBJ2-3 | TRBV7-3 | TGTGCCAGCAGCCCGGGCGGGCCCGGCGGTTATACGCAGTATTTT | CASSPGGPGGYTQYF
NA | NA | TRBJ2-1 | TRBV19 | TGTGCCAGTAGTATCCTAGGGCCCCAGGGGGAGCAGTTCTTC | CASSILGPQGEQFF
TRBD1 | NA | TRBJ1-1 | TRBV2 | TGTGCCACCTATGGGACAGGGGTTAATTTATATCAATTGAACACTGAAGCTTTCTTT | CATYGTGVNLYQLNTEAFF
NA | NA | TRBJ2-7 | TRBV5-6 | TGTGCCAGTGGGGGGCGTGCCTGGGGAGAGCAGTACTTC | CASGGRAWGEQYF
NA | NA | TRBJ1-2 | TRBV15 | TGTGCCACCAGCAGAGATTGGGACGGTACGGAGGGCTACACCTTC | CATSRDWDGTEGYTF
NA | NA | TRBJ2-7 | TRBV5-1 | TGCGCCAGCAGCAAGACGGGTCGCCCGTCCGAGCAGTACTTC | CASSKTGRPSEQYF
NA | few | TRBJ1-5 | TRBV11-2 | TGTGCCAGCAGCTTAGACGGGACACTTAATCAGCCCCAGCATTTT | CASSLDGTLNQPQHF
TRBD1 | NA | TRBJ1-5 | TRBV25-1 | TGTGCCAGCAGTGCGTCAGGGGGGGGTCAGCCCCAGCATTTT | CASSASGGGQPQHF
NA | few | TRBJ2-1 | TRBV6-5 | TGTGCCAGCAGTCCTACTTATAGGGCTGAGCAGTTCTTC | CASSPTYRAEQFF
NA | NA | TRBJ1-1 | TRBV6-1 | TGTGCCAGCAGTGAGGTCCGGAACACTGAAGCTTTCTTT | CASSEVRNTEAFF
TRBD1 | NA | TRBJ2-5 | TRBV30 | TGTGCCTGGGGGACAGGAAGAGAGACCCAGTACTTC | CAWGTGRETQYF